A selection of T cell receptor beta chains follows, all from one sample in a study of CD8 T cells in Susac syndrome. MiXCR, applied by TCRdb to the immunoSEQ multiplex PCR reads, yields one record per CDR3 protein. The sample lists 150,000 or so distinct CDR3 sequences, approximately 93% occurring once. Sequences were obtained from CD8+ T cells from PBMCs. These receptors originate from a human donor with multiple sclerosis. CDR3s include the opening cysteine and the closing phenylalanine or tryptophan. Fields, in order: D gene, V gene, J gene, clone size, CDR3 protein, CDR3 DNA. A D gene is named only where the DNA matches it firmly. Clone size is shown for a subset of rows, as once, few, many or a class of expanded clone.

-	TRBV9	TRBJ1-4	-	CASSALEGELFF	TGTGCCAGCAGCGCATTAGAGGGGGAACTGTTTTTT
-	TRBV7-9	TRBJ2-7	-	CASSFTGPSYEQYF	TGTGCCAGCAGCTTCACAGGTCCCTCCTACGAGCAGTACTTC
-	TRBV27	TRBJ2-5	-	CASSLRAGLTQETQYF	TGTGCCAGCAGTTTAAGGGCGGGGTTAACGCAAGAGACCCAGTACTTC
TRBD1	TRBV20-1	TRBJ1-1	-	CSTRAHLDRSRSNTEAFF	TGCAGTACAAGGGCGCATTTGGACAGGTCCAGATCGAACACTGAAGCTTTCTTT
TRBD1	TRBV7-9	TRBJ1-2	-	CASSSSSGQGLDYGYTF	TGTGCCAGCAGCTCCTCTTCCGGACAGGGGCTTGACTATGGCTACACCTTC
TRBD1	TRBV7-9	TRBJ1-2	-	CASSGDRESGYTF	TGTGCCAGCAGCGGGGACAGGGAGAGTGGCTACACCTTC
-	TRBV30	TRBJ1-2	-	CAWTTGSNYGYTF	TGTGCCTGGACCACAGGTTCAAACTATGGCTACACCTTC
-	TRBV7-9	TRBJ1-6	-	CASSSNNSPLHF	TGTGCCAGCAGCTCAAATAATTCACCCCTCCACTTT
-	TRBV6-5	TRBJ2-1	few	CASSYGVNEQFF	TGTGCCAGCAGTTACGGAGTCAATGAGCAGTTCTTC
TRBD1	TRBV13	TRBJ2-7	-	CASSPSGQGRSYEQYF	TGTGCCAGCAGCCCTTCGGGACAGGGGAGGTCCTACGAGCAGTACTTC
-	TRBV27	TRBJ1-5	-	CASSGGRWNQPQHF	TGTGCCAGCAGCGGGGGGAGGTGGAATCAGCCCCAGCATTTT
-	TRBV2	TRBJ2-1	-	CASGWRGDPYNEQFF	TGTGCCAGCGGGTGGAGGGGTGACCCCTACAATGAGCAGTTCTTC
-	TRBV19	TRBJ2-7	-	CASRAGEQYF	TGTGCCAGTAGGGCGGGTGAGCAGTACTTC
-	TRBV20-1	TRBJ1-2	once	CSARDISNYGYTF	TGCAGTGCTCGGGACATTTCTAACTATGGCTACACCTTC
TRBD1	TRBV15	TRBJ2-7	once	CATSRGTGTHEQYF	TGTGCCACCAGCAGAGGGACAGGGACCCACGAGCAGTACTTC
-	TRBV4-1	TRBJ1-1	-	CASSQDGVQVMNTEAFF	TGCGCCAGCAGCCAAGATGGGGTACAGGTGATGAACACTGAAGCTTTCTTT
-	TRBV30	TRBJ1-2	-	CAWTPVGPLDGYTF	TGTGCCTGGACCCCAGTGGGGCCCCTTGATGGCTACACCTTC
TRBD1	TRBV7-2	TRBJ2-7	once	CASSKGGTGSYEQYF	TGTGCCAGCAGCAAGGGGGGGACAGGGTCCTACGAGCAGTACTTC
-	TRBV11-2	TRBJ2-4	-	CASSPPGVMRENIQYF	TGTGCCAGCAGCCCTCCGGGGGTAATGCGAGAGAACATTCAGTACTTC
TRBD1	TRBV25-1	TRBJ1-2	-	CASTEGQGGNYGYTF	TGTGCCAGCACCGAAGGACAGGGGGGGAACTATGGCTACACCTTC
TRBD1	TRBV20-1	TRBJ1-5	-	CSASSGQGQNQPQHF	TGCAGTGCTAGTTCGGGACAGGGCCAGAATCAGCCCCAGCATTTT
TRBD1	TRBV13	TRBJ2-7	-	CASSIRTGPEQYF	TGTGCCAGCAGCATAAGGACAGGGCCCGAGCAGTACTTC
-	TRBV20-1	TRBJ2-1	-	CSATLSSYNEQFF	TGCAGTGCTACTCTTAGCTCCTACAATGAGCAGTTCTTC
-	TRBV4-1	TRBJ1-2	-	CATVNNYGYTF	TGCGCCACCGTCAACAACTATGGCTACACCTTC
-	TRBV7-2	TRBJ2-1	once	CASSSRSYNEQFF	TGTGCCAGCAGCTCCCGGAGTTACAATGAGCAGTTCTTC
-	TRBV29-1	TRBJ2-7	-	CSVFSRGAREQYF	TGCAGCGTTTTTAGCCGGGGGGCTCGGGAGCAGTACTTC